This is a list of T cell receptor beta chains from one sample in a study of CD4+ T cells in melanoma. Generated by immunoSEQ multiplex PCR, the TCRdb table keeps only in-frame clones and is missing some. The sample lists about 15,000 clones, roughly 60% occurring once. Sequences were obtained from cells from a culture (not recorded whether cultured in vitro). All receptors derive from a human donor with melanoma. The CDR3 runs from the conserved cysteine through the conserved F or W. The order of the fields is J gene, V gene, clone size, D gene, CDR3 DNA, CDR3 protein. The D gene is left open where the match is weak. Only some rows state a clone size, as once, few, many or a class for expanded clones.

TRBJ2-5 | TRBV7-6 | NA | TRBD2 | TGTGCCAGCAGCTTACTAGCGGGACACCCATCGTACCAAGAGACCCAGTACTTC | CASSLLAGHPSYQETQYF
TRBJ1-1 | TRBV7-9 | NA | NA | TGTGCCAGCAGACCCCGGCAGGGGATTTTGACTGAAGCTTTCTTT | CASRPRQGILTEAFF
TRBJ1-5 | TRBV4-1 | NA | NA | TGCGCCAGCAGCCGCAGCAGGGACCCCTTCGAGCCCCAGCATTTT | CASSRSRDPFEPQHF
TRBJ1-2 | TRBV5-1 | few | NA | TGCGCCAGCAGCTTGGAACTGTATTACTATGGCTACACCTTC | CASSLELYYYGYTF
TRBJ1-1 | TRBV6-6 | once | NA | TGTGCCAGCAGCGCCCCGGGAAGCCGGGGACGCTTCTTT | CASSAPGSRGRFF
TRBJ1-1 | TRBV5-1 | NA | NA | TGCGCCAGCAGCTTGGGAGCGACAATCACCACTGAAGCTTTCTTT | CASSLGATITTEAFF
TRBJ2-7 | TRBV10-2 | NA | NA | TGCGCCAGCAGTGGAACAGGCTACGAGCAGTACTTC | CASSGTGYEQYF
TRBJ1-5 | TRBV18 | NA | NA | TGTGCCAGCTCACCGGATAGCAATCAGCCCCAGCATTTT | CASSPDSNQPQHF
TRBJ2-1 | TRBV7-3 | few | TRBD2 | TGTGCCAGCAGCTTAGCACTAGCGGGGTCCAATGAGCAGTTCTTC | CASSLALAGSNEQFF
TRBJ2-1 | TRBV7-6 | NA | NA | TGTGCCAGCAGCTCTCCGGGGAGCAATGAGCAGTTCTTC | CASSSPGSNEQFF
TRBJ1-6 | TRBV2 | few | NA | TGTGCCAGCAGTGAAGGGCCGGGCCCCGAAACTTCACCCCTCCACTTT | CASSEGPGPETSPLHF
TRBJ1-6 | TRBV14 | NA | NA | TGTGCCAGCAGCCAAGATATGGGACGGAATTTTACACCCCTCCACTTT | CASSQDMGRNFTPLHF
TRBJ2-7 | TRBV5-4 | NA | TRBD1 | TGTGCCAGCAGCTTGGCGGGACAGGGCCCCTACGAGCAGTACTTC | CASSLAGQGPYEQYF
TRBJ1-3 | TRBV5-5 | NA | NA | TGTGCCAGCACCGGGACGGATGGAAACACCATATATTTT | CASTGTDGNTIYF
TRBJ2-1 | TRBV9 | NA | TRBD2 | TGTGCCAGCAGCGTAGAAACTAGCGGGGGGAACAATGAGCAGTTCTTC | CASSVETSGGNNEQFF
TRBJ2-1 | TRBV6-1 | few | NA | TGTGCCAGCAGTGAGCGGGGTAGTCGGCAGTTCTTC | CASSERGSRQFF
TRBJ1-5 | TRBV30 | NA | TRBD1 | TGTGCCTTTGAACAGGGGTACAATCAGCCCCAGCATTTT | CAFEQGYNQPQHF
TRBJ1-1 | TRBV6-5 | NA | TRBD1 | TGTGCCAGCAGTTACTCGTACAGGGGCGGCACTGAAGCTTTCTTT | CASSYSYRGGTEAFF
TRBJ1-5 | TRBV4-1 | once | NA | TGCGCCAGCAGCCAAATACCACGGGAGGGTCGGCCCCAGCATTTT | CASSQIPREGRPQHF
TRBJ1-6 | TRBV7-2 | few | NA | TGTGCCAGCAGCTTCTTGAGGGGTCTTAATTCACCCCTCCACTTT | CASSFLRGLNSPLHF
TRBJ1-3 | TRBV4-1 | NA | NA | TGCGCCAGCAGCCAAGCCCCTTTGACAGACTCTGGAAACACCATATATTTT | CASSQAPLTDSGNTIYF
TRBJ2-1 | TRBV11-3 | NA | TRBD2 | TGTGCCAGCAGTTATAGCGGGACCTACAATGAGCAGTTCTTC | CASSYSGTYNEQFF
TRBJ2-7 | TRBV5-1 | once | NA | TGCGCCAGCAGCCGGACTTCAGTAGCCCCCTACGAGCAGTACTTC | CASSRTSVAPYEQYF
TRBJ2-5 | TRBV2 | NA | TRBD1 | TGTGCCAGTGGCGGGGACAGGGGGCGGCAAGAGACCCAGTACTTC | CASGGDRGRQETQYF
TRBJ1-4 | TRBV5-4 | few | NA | TGTGCCAGCAGCCGATCGGAGGCCATAAATGAAAAACTGTTTTTT | CASSRSEAINEKLFF
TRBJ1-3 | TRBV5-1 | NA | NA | TGCGCCAGCAGCCCAGGACGTGACTCTGGAAACACCATATATTTT | CASSPGRDSGNTIYF
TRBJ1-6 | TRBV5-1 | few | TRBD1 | TGCGCCAGCAGCTTGGAAGGACAGGGAAATTCACCCCTCCACTTT | CASSLEGQGNSPLHF
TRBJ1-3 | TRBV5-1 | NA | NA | TGCGCCAGCAGCAAATCGTCAGGGGCTTTAGCTGGAAACACCATATATTTT | CASSKSSGALAGNTIYF
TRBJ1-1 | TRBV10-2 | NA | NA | TGCGCCAGCAGTGAGTTTTGGAGGGGTGAAGCTTTCTTT | CASSEFWRGEAFF
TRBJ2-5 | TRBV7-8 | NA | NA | TGTGCCAGCAGCTTAAGGGAGGGCTATCGGGGGGCGGAGACCCAGTACTTC | CASSLREGYRGAETQYF
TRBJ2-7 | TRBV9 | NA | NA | TGTGCCAGCAGCGTAGGTCCGGTCCCCTACGAGCAGTACTTC | CASSVGPVPYEQYF
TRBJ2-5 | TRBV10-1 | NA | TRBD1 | TGCGCCAGCAGTGAGTCACAGGGGAAGGAGACCCAGTACTTC | CASSESQGKETQYF
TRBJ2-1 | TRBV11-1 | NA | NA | TGTGCCAGCAGCTTGGACAGAAGCTCCTACAATGAGCAGTTCTTC | CASSLDRSSYNEQFF
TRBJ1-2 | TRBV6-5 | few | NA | TGTGCCAGCAGTTACAAATCATTCAGTAGTAGCTATGGCTACACCTTC | CASSYKSFSSSYGYTF
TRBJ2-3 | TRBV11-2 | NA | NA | TGTGCCAGCAGCGCCCGGACCTACTCCCGCACAGATACGCAGTATTTT | CASSARTYSRTDTQYF
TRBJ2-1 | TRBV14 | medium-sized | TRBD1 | TGTGCCAGCAGCCGCGGGACAGGAGGGTGGTATGAGCAGTTCTTC | CASSRGTGGWYEQFF
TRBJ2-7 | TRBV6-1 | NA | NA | TGTGCCAGCAGGTTCACTAGCTACAGGTACGAGCAGTACTTC | CASRFTSYRYEQYF
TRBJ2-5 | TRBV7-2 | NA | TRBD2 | TGTGCCAGCGAAGCGGGGCAGACCCAGTACTTC | CASEAGQTQYF
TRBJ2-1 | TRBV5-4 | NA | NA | TGTGCCAGCAGCTTGACCAATGATGGTAATGAGCAGTTCTTC | CASSLTNDGNEQFF
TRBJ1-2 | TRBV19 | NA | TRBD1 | TGTGCCAGTACCAGAGGGGCGGCGACAGGGATTAACTATGGCTACACCTTC | CASTRGAATGINYGYTF